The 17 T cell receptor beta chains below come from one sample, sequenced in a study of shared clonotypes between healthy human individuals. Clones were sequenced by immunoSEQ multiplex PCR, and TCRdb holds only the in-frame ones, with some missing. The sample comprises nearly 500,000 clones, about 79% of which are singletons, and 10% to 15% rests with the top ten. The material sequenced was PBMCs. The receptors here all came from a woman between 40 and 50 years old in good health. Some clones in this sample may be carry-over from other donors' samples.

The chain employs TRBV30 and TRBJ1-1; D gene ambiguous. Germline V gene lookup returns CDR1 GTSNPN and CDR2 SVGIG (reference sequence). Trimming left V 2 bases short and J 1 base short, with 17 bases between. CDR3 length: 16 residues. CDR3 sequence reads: CAWSRGKQRTNTEAFF. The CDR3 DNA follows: TGTGCCTGGAGTCGAGGCAAACAGCGGACGAACACTGAAGCTTTCTTT.

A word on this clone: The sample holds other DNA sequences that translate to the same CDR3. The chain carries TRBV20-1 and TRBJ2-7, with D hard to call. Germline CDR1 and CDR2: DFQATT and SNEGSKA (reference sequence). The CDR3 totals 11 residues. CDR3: CSVDRSYEQYF. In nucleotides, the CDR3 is TGCAGCGTGGACCGGTCCTACGAGCAGTACTTC.

DNA for the CDR3: TGTGCCAGCAGCTTACCTCCTAGCGGGAGGGCCTACGAGCAGTACTTC. Protein product: CASSLPPSGRAYEQYF. The chain employs TRBV7-8 and TRBJ2-7, with 12 bases aligning to TRBD2. With 2 bases clipped from V and 2 bases from J, the junction kept 4 bases outside the gene matches. Germline V gene data show CDR1 as SGHVS and CDR2 as FQNEAQ. The CDR3 sequence is 16 residues long.

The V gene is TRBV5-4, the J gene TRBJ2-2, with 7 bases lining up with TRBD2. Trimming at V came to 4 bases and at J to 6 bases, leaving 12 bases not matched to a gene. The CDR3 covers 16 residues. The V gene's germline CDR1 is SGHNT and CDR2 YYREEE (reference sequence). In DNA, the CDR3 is TGTGCCAGCAGCGACCGCGGGGGTGGGTCAGCCGGGGAGCTGTTTTTT. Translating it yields CASSDRGGGSAGELFF.

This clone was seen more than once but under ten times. CDR3 in DNA: TGTGCCAGCAGTGACAATGAAAAACTGTTTTTT. It yields the protein CASSDNEKLFF. The chain uses TRBV2 and TRBJ1-4; no clear D. Trimming removed 3 bases at V and 5 bases at J, with 1 base between. This CDR3 spans 11 amino acids. CDR1 and CDR2 (germline): SNHLY, FYNNEI.

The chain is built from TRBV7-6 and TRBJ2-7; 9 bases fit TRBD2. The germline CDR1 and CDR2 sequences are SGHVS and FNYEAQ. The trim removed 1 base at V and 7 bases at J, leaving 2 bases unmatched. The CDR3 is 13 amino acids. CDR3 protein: CASSLELAGEQYF. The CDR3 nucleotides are TGTGCCAGCAGCTTAGAACTAGCGGGTGAGCAGTACTTC.

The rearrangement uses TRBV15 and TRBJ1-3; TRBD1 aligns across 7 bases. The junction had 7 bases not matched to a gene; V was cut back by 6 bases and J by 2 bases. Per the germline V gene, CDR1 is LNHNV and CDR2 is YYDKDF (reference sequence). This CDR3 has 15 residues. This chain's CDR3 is CATSQGDFTGNTIYF. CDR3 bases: TGTGCCACCAGTCAGGGGGACTTTACTGGAAACACCATATATTTT.

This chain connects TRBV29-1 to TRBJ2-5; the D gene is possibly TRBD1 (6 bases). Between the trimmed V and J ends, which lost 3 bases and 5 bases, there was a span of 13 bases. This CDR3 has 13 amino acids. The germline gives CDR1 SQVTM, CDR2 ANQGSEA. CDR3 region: CSVELGTRETQYF. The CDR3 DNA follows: TGCAGCGTTGAGCTCGGGACACGGGAGACCCAGTACTTC.

CDR3 residues: CASSLARRGRETQYF. The CDR3 DNA reads TGTGCCAGCAGCTTAGCGCGACGAGGGCGCGAGACCCAGTACTTC. The chain is built from TRBV7-9 and TRBJ2-5, with a weak D call TRBD2 (5 bases). V lost 0 bases and J 5 bases, leaving 13 bases between the germline ends. This CDR3 is built from 15 residues. Looked up from germline, CDR1 is SEHNR and CDR2 is FQNEAQ (reference sequence).

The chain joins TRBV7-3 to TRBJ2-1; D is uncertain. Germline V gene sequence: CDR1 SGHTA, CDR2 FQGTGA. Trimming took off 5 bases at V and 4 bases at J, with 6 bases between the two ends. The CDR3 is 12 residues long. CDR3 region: CASSIDYNEQFF. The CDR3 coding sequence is TGTGCCAGCAGCATAGATTACAATGAGCAGTTCTTC.

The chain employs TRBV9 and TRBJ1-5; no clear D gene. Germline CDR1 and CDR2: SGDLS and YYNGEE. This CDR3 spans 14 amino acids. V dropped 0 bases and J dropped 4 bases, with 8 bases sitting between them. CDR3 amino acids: CASSVGASNQPQHF. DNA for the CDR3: TGTGCCAGCAGCGTAGGGGCATCAAATCAGCCCCAGCATTTT.

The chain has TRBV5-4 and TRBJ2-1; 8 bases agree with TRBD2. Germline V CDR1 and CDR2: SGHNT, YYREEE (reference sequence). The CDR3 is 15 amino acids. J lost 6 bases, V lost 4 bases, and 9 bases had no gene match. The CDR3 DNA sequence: TGTGCCAGCAGCGATAGCGGGAAGTTCGGCAATGAGCAGTTCTTC. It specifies CASSDSGKFGNEQFF.

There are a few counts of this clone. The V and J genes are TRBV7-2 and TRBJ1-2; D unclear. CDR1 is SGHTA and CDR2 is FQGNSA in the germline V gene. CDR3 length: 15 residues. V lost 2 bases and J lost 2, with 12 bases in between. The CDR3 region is CASSLSPGSNYGYTF. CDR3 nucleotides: TGTGCCAGCAGCTTATCCCCGGGATCCAACTATGGCTACACCTTC.

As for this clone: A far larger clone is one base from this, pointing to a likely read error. CDR3 loop: CASSYGAENQPQHF. In DNA, the CDR3 is TGTGCCAGCAGTTACGGGGCGGAGAATCAGCCCCAGCATTTT. The V and J genes are TRBV6-5 and TRBJ1-5, with D tentatively TRBD1 (5 bases). In germline, CDR1 is MNHEY, CDR2 SVGAGI. The CDR3 contains 14 residues. V lost 2 bases to trimming and J lost 4 bases, with 9 bases between them.

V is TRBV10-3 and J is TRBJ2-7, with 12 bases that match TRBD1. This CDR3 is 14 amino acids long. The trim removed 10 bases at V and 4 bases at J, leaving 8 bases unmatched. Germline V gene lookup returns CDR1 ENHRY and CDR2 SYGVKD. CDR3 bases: TGTGCCACCAAAACGGGACAGGGGGCTTACGAGCAGTACTTC. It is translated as CATKTGQGAYEQYF.

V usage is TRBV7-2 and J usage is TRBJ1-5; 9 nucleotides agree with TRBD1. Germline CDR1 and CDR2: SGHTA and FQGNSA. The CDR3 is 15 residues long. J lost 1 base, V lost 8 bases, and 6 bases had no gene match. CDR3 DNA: TGTGCCAGCGCCCCACAGGGGGCGAGCAATCAGCCCCAGCATTTT. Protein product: CASAPQGASNQPQHF.

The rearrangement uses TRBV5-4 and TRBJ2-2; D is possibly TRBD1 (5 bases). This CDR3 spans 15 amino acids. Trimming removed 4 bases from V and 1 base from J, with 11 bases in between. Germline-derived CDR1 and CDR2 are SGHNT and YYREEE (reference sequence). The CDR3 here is CASSASGQNTGELFF. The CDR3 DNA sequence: TGTGCCAGCAGCGCATCAGGACAGAACACCGGGGAGCTGTTTTTT. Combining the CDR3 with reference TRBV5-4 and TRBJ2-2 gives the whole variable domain ETGVTQSPTHLIKTRGQQVTLRCSSQSGHNTVSWYQQALGQGPQFIFQYYREEENGRGNFPPRFSGLQFPNYSSELNVNALELDDSALYLCASSASGQNTGELFFGEGSRLTVL.